The subject of this entry is one T cell receptor beta chain. Its antigen has not been determined. The sample holds no much larger clone one base away, and base qualities are not on file. The library relied on the immunoSEQ multiplex PCR assay. The paper's data handling went like this. A statistical classification framework was developed to diagnose cytomegalovirus status using the catalog of TCR beta chain sequences. Held by TCRdb, this immuneACCESS table contains in-frame sequences only and omits some clones. Under half of the omission traces to an unresolved V gene where checked; the cause of the rest is unknown. V, J and clone size reflect that table, while D and trimming were determined from the DNA. The sample has around 150,000 clones on record, about 86% of them singletons. The ten largest clones capture 2% to 2.5% of the sample. The donors were included in the validation cohort of over a hundred subjects, a group kept apart from the approximately 670-subject first cohort.

The data belong to a study of cytomegalovirus exposure and HLA in healthy donors (dated by TCRdb to about 2017). Turning to the overall study: According to a later analysis, one platform produced both the approximately 110 validation repertoires and the 666 repertoires of the first cohort. To predict cytomegalovirus infection status, the study brought together high-throughput TCR immunosequencing, statistical association of individual TCRs with disease status, and machine learning. The study was designed to test whether signatures of past pathogen exposure could be identified by cataloging public T cell receptors. In addition to the first cohort of roughly 670 subjects, a separate validation cohort of about 120 different subjects was used. What the work shows at the level of the full study, not this receptor alone: A few of the identified cytomegalovirus-associated TCR beta chains were confirmed in vitro to be specific for cytomegalovirus antigens. In the study, around 150 TCR beta chains were listed as associated with cytomegalovirus. Across donors, most TCR sequences were observed very rarely, whereas some public TCRs were present in many individuals. In both the original and validation cohorts, the classifier was reported to diagnose cytomegalovirus status with high specificity and sensitivity. A later analysis had no HLA typing for the validation cohort, so co-occurrence there was scored across all 130 or so repertoires. It was suggested by the authors that the approach could potentially be generalized to other disease states and immunological phenotypes. A later analysis found that TCRs clustered in the first cohort also tended to co-occur in the roughly 120 validation repertoires, with 90% to 95% of cluster scores above 0.

Sequenced material: PBMCs. The TCR comes from a woman under 30 in good health and CMV-seronegative.

The encoded CDR3 is CASTGKGGSRTGELFF. The nucleotide sequence is given as TGCGCCAGCACGGGTAAAGGGGGCTCGAGGACCGGGGAGCTGTTTTTT. The sequence is built from TRBV5-1 and TRBJ2-2, and 7 bases in between align with TRBD1. The germline V gene supplies CDR1 SGHRS and CDR2 YFSETQ. Measured from the cysteine to the phenylalanine, the CDR3 is 16 residues long. CDR3 DNA is the only sequence kept; it has 48 bases, read in frame from the first base. V ends up 6 bases short and J 5 bases short, with an unmatched junction base count of 13.